This T cell receptor beta chain appears in the sequencing data of a study of cytomegalovirus exposure and HLA in healthy donors. The CDR3 sequence is 17 residues long. V lost 4 bases and J 0 bases, leaving 18 bases between the germline ends. Germline V CDR1 and CDR2: MNHNS, SASEGT. Vbeta (60) and Jbeta (13) primers were used in the PCR. The table came from immunoSEQ multiplex PCR; TCRdb's copy has only in-frame clones and leaves some out. The profile shows 200,000 to 250,000 clones, about 77% of them singletons. The chain joins TRBV6-1 to TRBJ1-2; tentatively, D is TRBD1 (5 bases). The clonotype was recovered from a woman aged 25 to 39 in good health and CMV-seronegative. Material for sequencing was PBMCs. CDR3 nucleotide sequence: TGTGCCAGCAGTGGCAGCCCAGGGTACCCTACTAACTATGGCTACACCTTC. This gives the protein CASSGSPGYPTNYGYTF.